This paragraph covers one T cell receptor beta chain sequence. Its antigen is as yet unknown. The PCR employed 60 Vbeta primers together with 13 Jbeta primers. Authors' data handling: Later, tens of millions of unique TCR beta chains were counted in an analysis, and about 12 million of them were shared. Sequenced by immunoSEQ multiplex PCR; TCRdb stores in-frame clones only, minus some. V, J and clone size are those of that table, while D and trimming were read from the DNA. This repertoire comprises around 76,000 clones; its ten largest clones make up roughly 1.5%. This sample was included in a study of cytomegalovirus exposure and HLA in healthy donors. The CDR3 runs 15 residues. V was cut by 2 bases and J by 0 bases, with 8 bases left in between. Findings and caveats of the study: A missense variant in DCLRE1C was later tied to TCR beta V- and J-gene trimming.

The sample comprised PBMCs. The chain has TRBV23-1 and TRBJ2-1; D not certain. TRBV23-1 carries the ORF label, with uncertain function. This TCR was recovered from a woman between 55 and 75 years old in good health and CMV-seronegative. The CDR3 spells CASSQNGSSYNEQFF. Written as DNA, the CDR3 is TGCGCCAGCAGTCAAAATGGTAGCTCCTACAATGAGCAGTTCTTC.